Listed below are T cell receptor beta chains from one sample, sequenced in a study of cytomegalovirus exposure and HLA in healthy donors. TCRdb keeps only in-frame clones here, not all; method: immunoSEQ multiplex PCR. The data contain around 260,000 clones, 80% to 95% of them seen just once; the ten biggest clones take up approximately 3.1%. The sample comprised PBMCs. These receptors were taken from a young woman in good health and CMV-seronegative. CDR3s include the opening cysteine and the closing phenylalanine or tryptophan. The D gene is left open where the match is weak. Not every row has a clone size; where given, it reads once, few, many or a size class.

TRBJ2-5 . . TRBV30 TGTGCCTGGACACTAGCCCAAGAGACCCAGTACTTC CAWTLAQETQYF
TRBJ1-1 . . TRBV15 TGTGCCACCGCGGTCTTGGGGACTGAAGCTTTCTTT CATAVLGTEAFF
TRBJ2-1 . . TRBV28 TGTGCCAGCAAGAGGGCGAGCTCCTACAATGAGCAGTTCTTC CASKRASSYNEQFF
TRBJ2-2 . TRBD2 TRBV7-2 TGTGCCAGCAGCTTGATGCCGGGACTAGTTCCCGGGGAGCTGTTTTTT CASSLMPGLVPGELFF
TRBJ1-1 once . TRBV9 TGTGCCAGCAGCGTATCTGGACAGCCAGACCTTACTGAAGCTTTCTTT CASSVSGQPDLTEAFF
TRBJ2-5 once TRBD2 TRBV14 TGTGCCAGCAGCCAAGATTCGTGGGGGAGGGCCGTCGGGGAGACCCAGTACTTC CASSQDSWGRAVGETQYF
TRBJ2-1 . TRBD2 TRBV5-1 TGCGCCAGCAGCCCTAGCGGGAGTTCGAATGAGCAGTTCTTC CASSPSGSSNEQFF
TRBJ1-3 . . TRBV25-1 TGTGCCAGCACCTGGGCCTCTGGAAACACCATATATTTT CASTWASGNTIYF
TRBJ1-4 . TRBD1 TRBV18 TGTGCCAGCTCACCGGGGACAGGGGAGAATGAAAAACTGTTTTTT CASSPGTGENEKLFF
TRBJ1-1 once TRBD1 TRBV27 TGTGCCAGCAGATCAGGGGGCCTTTTCTATGAAGCTTTCTTT CASRSGGLFYEAFF
TRBJ2-3 . TRBD1 TRBV27 TGTGCCAGCAGTTTCAGTCTGGACAGGGGGCTTCTAGGCACAGATACGCAGTATTTT CASSFSLDRGLLGTDTQYF
TRBJ2-3 . TRBD2 TRBV6-1 TGTGCCAGCAGTGAAGGTGCGGGAGACACAGATACGCAGTATTTT CASSEGAGDTDTQYF
TRBJ1-4 . . TRBV4-1 TGCGCCAGCAGCCAAGCAGGGGAGAATGAAAAACTGTTTTTT CASSQAGENEKLFF
TRBJ2-7 once . TRBV7-2 TGTGCCAGCAGCTTAGGTCTGGACAGCTCCTACGAGCAGTACTTC CASSLGLDSSYEQYF
TRBJ1-1 . . TRBV27 TGTGCCAGCAGTCCGCGGACACGCAACACTGAAGCTTTCTTT CASSPRTRNTEAFF
TRBJ1-1 . . TRBV7-9 TGTGCCAGCAGCTTAGTTTTTCCGGGCACTGAAGCTTTCTTT CASSLVFPGTEAFF
TRBJ2-4 many . TRBV2 TGTGCCAGCAGTGCAACGGGAGTGGGTAAGAACATTCAGTACTTC CASSATGVGKNIQYF
TRBJ2-4 . . TRBV7-2 TGTGCCAGCAGCTTAGGGACATCGGTAAACATTCAGTACTTC CASSLGTSVNIQYF